The rows below give T cell receptor beta chains drawn from one sample of a study of graft-versus-host responses after intestinal transplantation. The antigens for these receptors are not known. TCRdb's copy holds only in-frame clones and misses some; the assay was immunoSEQ multiplex PCR. The data hold about 88,000 clones, with 80% to 95% observed a single time. Sample: unstimulated CD4+ T cells sorted from spleen or lymph node cells, taken before transplant. These receptors originate from a human donor who was the organ donor for an intestinal transplant. CDR3s include the opening cysteine and the closing phenylalanine or tryptophan. Fields, in order: CDR3 DNA, CDR3 protein, V gene, clone size, J gene, D gene. A D gene is named only where the DNA matches it firmly. Clone size is stated in some rows and not others, as once, few, many or a class when expanded.

DNA: TGTGCCATCAGCTTACAGCAGGGGAGCGAGCAGTACTTC
CDR3: CAISLQQGSEQYF
V: TRBV10-3
size: NA
J: TRBJ2-7
D: NA

DNA: TGTGCCAGCAGCTTACCCTTGGGGAGCTCCTATAATTCACCCCTCCACTTT
CDR3: CASSLPLGSSYNSPLHF
V: TRBV7-7
size: NA
J: TRBJ1-6
D: NA

DNA: TGCGCCAGCAGCTTGCCAACTAACCCTACTAGCGCCCAGTTCTTC
CDR3: CASSLPTNPTSAQFF
V: TRBV5-1
size: NA
J: TRBJ2-1
D: TRBD2

DNA: TGTGCCACCAATGGCGCCGGGACAGGGATCAATGAGCAGTTCTTC
CDR3: CATNGAGTGINEQFF
V: TRBV28
size: once
J: TRBJ2-1
D: TRBD1

DNA: TGTGCCAGCAGGCGGGTCTTCGAGGCCAAAAACATTCAGTACTTC
CDR3: CASRRVFEAKNIQYF
V: TRBV2
size: NA
J: TRBJ2-4
D: NA

DNA: TGTGCCAGCATCTTCCTTATGGGGGCGTCTCCGCCCGAGCAGTACTTC
CDR3: CASIFLMGASPPEQYF
V: TRBV2
size: NA
J: TRBJ2-7
D: NA

DNA: TGTGCCAGCAGCCAAGAAGTCACTAGCGGGGGTTCAGGTTGGTTCTTC
CDR3: CASSQEVTSGGSGWFF
V: TRBV14
size: NA
J: TRBJ2-1
D: TRBD2

DNA: TGTGCCAGCAGTAAGGGACAGGGAGTAAATGAGCAGTTCTTC
CDR3: CASSKGQGVNEQFF
V: TRBV2
size: NA
J: TRBJ2-1
D: TRBD1

DNA: TGCAGCGTTCGACAGGGGGACTATGGCTACACCTTC
CDR3: CSVRQGDYGYTF
V: TRBV29-1
size: NA
J: TRBJ1-2
D: TRBD1

DNA: TGCAGTGGGTTGAGGAACACTGAAGCTTTCTTT
CDR3: CSGLRNTEAFF
V: TRBV20-1
size: NA
J: TRBJ1-1
D: NA

DNA: TGTGCCAGCAGTGAAACAGGGGTAGGAGGCTACACCTTC
CDR3: CASSETGVGGYTF
V: TRBV6-5
size: NA
J: TRBJ1-2
D: TRBD1

DNA: TGCGCCAGCAGCCGTGATTCCGAGACTAGCGGGAGTGTTAAGTACTTC
CDR3: CASSRDSETSGSVKYF
V: TRBV5-1
size: NA
J: TRBJ2-7
D: TRBD2

DNA: TGTGCCAGCAGTGGTCGCTATGGCTACACCTTC
CDR3: CASSGRYGYTF
V: TRBV6-1
size: once
J: TRBJ1-2
D: NA

DNA: TGTGCCAGTAGTATTGATAGGGGATACACTGAAGCTTTCTTT
CDR3: CASSIDRGYTEAFF
V: TRBV19
size: NA
J: TRBJ1-1
D: NA

DNA: TGTGCCAGCGGGTCCGGACAGTATAGCAATCAGCCCCAGCATTTT
CDR3: CASGSGQYSNQPQHF
V: TRBV6-6
size: NA
J: TRBJ1-5
D: NA

DNA: TGCAGCGTTGAAACCCGGACTAGCGGCAAAAACATTCAGTACTTC
CDR3: CSVETRTSGKNIQYF
V: TRBV29-1
size: NA
J: TRBJ2-4
D: TRBD2

DNA: TGCAGCGGCACCGGGCAGGGGTCGTACGAGCAGTACTTC
CDR3: CSGTGQGSYEQYF
V: TRBV29-1
size: NA
J: TRBJ2-7
D: NA

DNA: TGTGCCAGCAGCTTGCCCACAGGGTTGAAGACCCAGTACTTC
CDR3: CASSLPTGLKTQYF
V: TRBV5-4
size: NA
J: TRBJ2-5
D: NA

DNA: TGTGCCAGCAGTTCCAGGGAACACTATGGCTACACCTTC
CDR3: CASSSREHYGYTF
V: TRBV6-5
size: NA
J: TRBJ1-2
D: NA

DNA: TGCGCCAGCAGCACCGGGACAGGGATGGCAGGGTCCAATGAGCAGTTCTTC
CDR3: CASSTGTGMAGSNEQFF
V: TRBV5-1
size: NA
J: TRBJ2-1
D: TRBD1

DNA: TGTGCCAGCAGCTTGACAGGGGGCTTTGAAGCTTTCTTT
CDR3: CASSLTGGFEAFF
V: TRBV7-9
size: NA
J: TRBJ1-1
D: TRBD1

DNA: TGTGCCTGGAGTGTATTACGACTGGGGGCGACCGGGGAGCTGTTTTTT
CDR3: CAWSVLRLGATGELFF
V: TRBV30
size: NA
J: TRBJ2-2
D: NA

DNA: TGTGCCAGCAGCTCGAGGGTCTCGCAAGAGACCCAGTACTTC
CDR3: CASSSRVSQETQYF
V: TRBV7-6
size: NA
J: TRBJ2-5
D: NA

DNA: TGTGCCATCAGTTGGAGACAGGGTTATACGGATACGCAGTATTTT
CDR3: CAISWRQGYTDTQYF
V: TRBV10-3
size: NA
J: TRBJ2-3
D: TRBD1

DNA: TGTGCCAGTAGTATATATCGTCCAGGGGAAACTGGAAACACCATATATTTT
CDR3: CASSIYRPGETGNTIYF
V: TRBV19
size: NA
J: TRBJ1-3
D: NA

DNA: TGTGCCAGCAGCTTAGTGCAGGACAGGGTAAATGAGCAGTTCTTC
CDR3: CASSLVQDRVNEQFF
V: TRBV7-8
size: NA
J: TRBJ2-1
D: TRBD1

DNA: TGCGCCAGCAGCTTGCAGGGGAGCAATCAGCCCCAGCATTTT
CDR3: CASSLQGSNQPQHF
V: TRBV5-1
size: few
J: TRBJ1-5
D: NA

DNA: TGCGCCAGCAGCTTTTTTCAGGGCACCATGAACACTGAAGCTTTCTTT
CDR3: CASSFFQGTMNTEAFF
V: TRBV5-1
size: NA
J: TRBJ1-1
D: NA

DNA: TGTGCCACCGGGACAGCGAACTATGGCTACACCTTC
CDR3: CATGTANYGYTF
V: TRBV6-1
size: NA
J: TRBJ1-2
D: TRBD1

DNA: TGTGCCAGCAGTGGTATTACAGGGTCAGCTTTCTTT
CDR3: CASSGITGSAFF
V: TRBV28
size: NA
J: TRBJ1-1
D: NA

DNA: TGTGCCTGGAGTGTACAAGGGGCGCAAGGAACAGATACGCAGTATTTT
CDR3: CAWSVQGAQGTDTQYF
V: TRBV30
size: NA
J: TRBJ2-3
D: NA

DNA: TGTGCCAGCAGCTTGGGACAGGGGAGGTATCAGCCCCAGCATTTT
CDR3: CASSLGQGRYQPQHF
V: TRBV5-8
size: NA
J: TRBJ1-5
D: TRBD1

DNA: TGTGCCAGCAGCAAATACGGTGGGGGGGCCTCCTACGAGCAGTACTTC
CDR3: CASSKYGGGASYEQYF
V: TRBV21-1
size: NA
J: TRBJ2-7
D: NA

DNA: TGCGCCAGCAGCTTAGCGGGGGGCACAGATACGCAGTATTTT
CDR3: CASSLAGGTDTQYF
V: TRBV5-1
size: NA
J: TRBJ2-3
D: TRBD2

DNA: TGTGCCAGTAGTATAACAGGCGGACCCTACGAGCAGTACTTC
CDR3: CASSITGGPYEQYF
V: TRBV19
size: NA
J: TRBJ2-7
D: NA

DNA: TGTGCCAGCAGCTTAGTCTACAGTTTGATAGAGACCCAGTACTTC
CDR3: CASSLVYSLIETQYF
V: TRBV7-7
size: NA
J: TRBJ2-5
D: NA

DNA: TGTGCCAGCAACGTCCCGGGACTTAGCACAGATACGCAGTATTTT
CDR3: CASNVPGLSTDTQYF
V: TRBV5-6
size: NA
J: TRBJ2-3
D: NA

DNA: TGTGCCAGCAGCTCCGCCGGGGTGGATACGCAGTATTTT
CDR3: CASSSAGVDTQYF
V: TRBV7-9
size: NA
J: TRBJ2-3
D: NA

DNA: TGTGCCAGCAGTTTAGGCTCACAGGGGAAAACTAGCAATCAGCCCCAGCATTTT
CDR3: CASSLGSQGKTSNQPQHF
V: TRBV28
size: NA
J: TRBJ1-5
D: TRBD1

DNA: TGCAGTGCTGGGATACAGGGGACCCTCCACTTT
CDR3: CSAGIQGTLHF
V: TRBV20-1
size: NA
J: TRBJ1-6
D: TRBD1

DNA: TGTGCCAGCAGTTCCGGGGTAACCTGGGATACGCAGTATTTT
CDR3: CASSSGVTWDTQYF
V: TRBV6-5
size: NA
J: TRBJ2-3
D: NA

DNA: TGTGCCAGCAGCGGACTTACAGGGCGAACCTCCGAGCAGTACTTC
CDR3: CASSGLTGRTSEQYF
V: TRBV6-1
size: NA
J: TRBJ2-7
D: NA

DNA: TGTGCCAGCACGCAGAACAGGGCCAACGTCCTGACTTTC
CDR3: CASTQNRANVLTF
V: TRBV6-5
size: NA
J: TRBJ2-6
D: NA

DNA: TGTGCCAGCTCAATCATCGGACTAGCGGGGCCGGGGACCGGGGAGCTGTTTTTT
CDR3: CASSIIGLAGPGTGELFF
V: TRBV18
size: NA
J: TRBJ2-2
D: TRBD2

DNA: TGCGCCAGCAGCATATCCGGGACAGGGAACGGTGGCTACACCTTC
CDR3: CASSISGTGNGGYTF
V: TRBV5-1
size: NA
J: TRBJ1-2
D: TRBD1

DNA: TGTGCCAGCAGACCCGACAGGGTGGGCGAGCAGTACTTC
CDR3: CASRPDRVGEQYF
V: TRBV28
size: NA
J: TRBJ2-7
D: TRBD1

DNA: TGCGCCAGCAGCTTGGTCCTACTAGCCCAATGGCAGAATGAGCAGTTCTTC
CDR3: CASSLVLLAQWQNEQFF
V: TRBV5-1
size: NA
J: TRBJ2-1
D: NA